This is a list of T cell receptor beta chains from one sample in a study of cytomegalovirus exposure and HLA in healthy donors. The protocol was immunoSEQ multiplex PCR, while the TCRdb copy is restricted to in-frame clones and leaves out a portion. The sample has some 94,000 clones, approximately 71% seen once. The source material was PBMCs. The receptors were gathered from a man over 45 in good health and CMV-seronegative. Each CDR3 is given with its conserved first and last residue. A D gene is named only where the DNA matches it firmly. For some rows the clone size is stated as once, few or many, or as a class when expanded; others skip it.

TRBJ1-1	NA	NA	TRBV10-3	TGTGCCATCAGTGAGACCAGGGAGGGCACTGAAGCTTTCTTT	CAISETREGTEAFF
TRBJ2-5	NA	NA	TRBV5-1	TGCGCCAGCAGGCGAACGGGAGAGACCCAGTACTTC	CASRRTGETQYF
TRBJ1-4	NA	NA	TRBV10-3	TGTGCCACCCATCGGGATCAAAATGAAAAACTGTTTTTT	CATHRDQNEKLFF
TRBJ2-1	once	NA	TRBV28	TGTGCCAGCAGTTATGACGGCCCGGCGGATAGCTCCTACAATGAGCAGTTCTTC	CASSYDGPADSSYNEQFF
TRBJ1-5	NA	NA	TRBV7-2	TGTGCCAGCAGCTCGCACAGAGATCAGCCCCAGCATTTT	CASSSHRDQPQHF
TRBJ2-7	NA	NA	TRBV7-9	TGTGCCAGCAGCCTGTCTCTAACCTACGAGCAGTACTTC	CASSLSLTYEQYF
TRBJ2-1	once	TRBD2	TRBV11-1	TGTGCCAGCAGCGGTTGGGGAGTACTAGCGGGAGTAGGGGATGAGCAGTTCTTC	CASSGWGVLAGVGDEQFF
TRBJ1-5	NA	NA	TRBV4-3	TGCGCCAGCAGCCAAGATACAGGGCTCAATCAGCCCCAGCATTTT	CASSQDTGLNQPQHF
TRBJ2-7	NA	TRBD1	TRBV11-3	TGTGCCAGCAGCACGGGACAGGGGAACGAGCAGTACTTC	CASSTGQGNEQYF
TRBJ1-2	NA	NA	TRBV7-9	TGTGCCAGCAGCCATTCACCCCCCCTCGAGGATAACTATGGCTACACCTTC	CASSHSPPLEDNYGYTF
TRBJ1-2	NA	TRBD1	TRBV9	TGTGCCAGCAGCGTAGTCTCAGGGGGCAATCGGGGTGGTGGCTACACCTTC	CASSVVSGGNRGGGYTF
TRBJ2-7	NA	TRBD2	TRBV6-5	TGTGCCAGCAGTTGGCGGGGGACGTTTAGCTCCTACGAGCAGTACTTC	CASSWRGTFSSYEQYF
TRBJ2-5	once	TRBD1	TRBV19	TGTGCCAGTAGTTTTGCCGGACAGGCCCAAGAGACCCAGTACTTC	CASSFAGQAQETQYF
TRBJ2-3	NA	TRBD2	TRBV4-3	TGCGCCAGCAGCCAAAATAGCGGGAGGTCTGGGACAGATACGCAGTATTTT	CASSQNSGRSGTDTQYF
TRBJ1-2	NA	NA	TRBV7-9	TGTGCCAGCAGTAGACAGGAGTCATATGGCTACACCTTC	CASSRQESYGYTF
TRBJ2-1	NA	NA	TRBV29-1	TGCAGCGTTCCCGGACAGAATGAGCAGTTCTTC	CSVPGQNEQFF
TRBJ1-4	once	NA	TRBV2	TGTGCCAGCAGTGAACAGGGGATGGATAATGAAAAACTGTTTTTT	CASSEQGMDNEKLFF
TRBJ2-7	NA	TRBD1	TRBV10-3	TGTGCCATCAGAGAAGTACCGGGACAGCGTCACGAGCAGTACTTC	CAIREVPGQRHEQYF
TRBJ2-7	NA	TRBD1	TRBV7-7	TGTGCTAGCGCGCCAGGGGGTAACAACGAGCAGTACTTC	CASAPGGNNEQYF
TRBJ2-6	NA	NA	TRBV15	TGTGCCACCAGCAGAGCCAGGTCCTCTGGGGCCAACGTCCTGACTTTC	CATSRARSSGANVLTF
TRBJ2-2	once	TRBD2	TRBV4-3	TGCGCCAGCAGCCAAGAAGGGAGCGGGAGTAGGAACACCGGGGAGCTGTTTTTT	CASSQEGSGSRNTGELFF
TRBJ1-1	NA	NA	TRBV5-1	TGCGCCAGCAGCCCCATGGGCGGGAGGGGGACTGAAGCTTTCTTT	CASSPMGGRGTEAFF
TRBJ1-5	NA	TRBD1	TRBV2	TGTGCCAGCAGGGACAGGGTGGGCAATCAGCCCCAGCATTTT	CASRDRVGNQPQHF
TRBJ1-1	few	NA	TRBV30	TGTGCCTGGAGGAGGGTCACTGAAGCTTTCTTT	CAWRRVTEAFF
TRBJ1-5	NA	TRBD1	TRBV4-2	TGTGCCAGCAGCCAGGAGGACAGGGGTGGTCAGCCCCAGCATTTT	CASSQEDRGGQPQHF
TRBJ2-1	once	TRBD2	TRBV2	TGTGCCAGCAGGGTCCGAGGGACTAGCCTTACCTACAATGAGCAGTTCTTC	CASRVRGTSLTYNEQFF
TRBJ2-6	NA	TRBD1	TRBV4-2	TGTGCCAGCACCCACAGGACAGGGTACTCTGGGGCCAACGTCCTGACTTTC	CASTHRTGYSGANVLTF
TRBJ2-3	once	NA	TRBV4-3	TGCGCCAGCAGCCTCAGGGGGGATAGCACAGATACGCAGTATTTT	CASSLRGDSTDTQYF
TRBJ2-7	NA	NA	TRBV28	TGTGCCAGCAGTTTGGCCAGATTCTCCTACGAGCAGTACTTC	CASSLARFSYEQYF
TRBJ2-3	NA	NA	TRBV30	TGTGCCTGGAGTGTCGAGGGAGATACGCAGTATTTT	CAWSVEGDTQYF
TRBJ1-4	NA	TRBD1	TRBV2	TGTGCCAGCAGTGAACGGGGGACAGAGAATGAAAAACTGTTTTTT	CASSERGTENEKLFF
TRBJ2-5	NA	NA	TRBV7-7	TGTGCTAGCAGCTTTCATGGTGGAGGAGAGACCCAGTACTTC	CASSFHGGGETQYF
TRBJ1-2	NA	TRBD1	TRBV10-3	TGTGCCACCACAGGGGGTCACTATGGCTACACCTTC	CATTGGHYGYTF
TRBJ1-1	NA	NA	TRBV6-5	TGTGCCAGCAGATCCGGGGTGACGGGGGCTTTCTTT	CASRSGVTGAFF
TRBJ2-7	few	TRBD2	TRBV29-1	TGCAGCGGGACTAGCGGGACCTACGAGCAGTACTTC	CSGTSGTYEQYF
TRBJ1-5	few	TRBD1	TRBV18	TGTGCCAGCTCGGTTGGACAGGGGGTTGGTCAGCCCCAGCATTTT	CASSVGQGVGQPQHF
TRBJ2-2	NA	NA	TRBV2	TGTGCCAGCAGTCGAAGGGGCAGGAGAACAACCGGGGAGCTGTTTTTT	CASSRRGRRTTGELFF
TRBJ1-1	NA	TRBD1	TRBV5-8	TGTGCCAGCATCACGACAGGGGTGGACACTGAAGCTTTCTTT	CASITTGVDTEAFF
TRBJ2-2	NA	NA	TRBV2	TGTGCCAGCAGTCTACAGGGCACCGGGGAGCTGTTTTTT	CASSLQGTGELFF
TRBJ2-1	NA	NA	TRBV6-5	TGTGCCAGCAGTTACGATGTTCGCTCGGGTGAGCAGTTCTTC	CASSYDVRSGEQFF
TRBJ1-6	NA	NA	TRBV7-9	TGTGCCAGCAGCGACGCGGATTCACCCCTCCACTTT	CASSDADSPLHF
TRBJ1-2	NA	NA	TRBV27	TGTGCCAGCAGTCCGAGGACAGATAGCCCCTATGGCTACACCTTC	CASSPRTDSPYGYTF
TRBJ1-6	few	NA	TRBV28	TGTGCCAGCAGTTTAGGGGGAGGGGCGGGGGATTCGCCCCTCCACTTT	CASSLGGGAGDSPLHF
TRBJ1-1	NA	NA	TRBV5-1	TGCGCCAGCAGCTTGGCGGGAGGAAACACTGAAGCTTTCTTT	CASSLAGGNTEAFF
TRBJ2-1	NA	NA	TRBV7-2	TGTGCCAGCAGGGGAACAGGGCCCAATGAGCAGTTCTTC	CASRGTGPNEQFF
TRBJ2-5	NA	TRBD2	TRBV5-1	TGCGCCAGCAGCGCCTCGACTAGCAGGAGATCCCAAGAGACCCAGTACTTC	CASSASTSRRSQETQYF
TRBJ2-3	NA	NA	TRBV6-6	TGTGCCAGCACCCCCCTCCTTGGCGGCTACACAGATACGCAGTATTTT	CASTPLLGGYTDTQYF
TRBJ1-2	NA	TRBD1	TRBV19	TGTGCCAGTAGGGGACAGGGGGGGAGTACGTCTAACTATGGCTACACCTTC	CASRGQGGSTSNYGYTF
TRBJ2-5	once	TRBD1	TRBV9	TGTGCCAGCAGCGAGACACAGGTCGGGACAGGAGGCCAAGAGACCCAGTACTTC	CASSETQVGTGGQETQYF
TRBJ2-5	NA	NA	TRBV9	TGTGCCAGCAGCGAGGACGGCTTAGCGAGAACCCAGTACTTC	CASSEDGLARTQYF
TRBJ2-1	NA	TRBD2	TRBV30	TGTGCCTGGAGTACCCCGACTAGCGGGAGGGCTTTTTACAATGAGCAGTTCTTC	CAWSTPTSGRAFYNEQFF
TRBJ2-7	few	NA	TRBV5-1	TGCGCCAGCAGCATCTCCACAGGGTCCTACGAGCAGTACTTC	CASSISTGSYEQYF
TRBJ1-2	NA	TRBD1	TRBV5-4	TGTGCCAGCAGCTTCAGGACAGGCCACTACACCTTC	CASSFRTGHYTF
TRBJ1-1	once	TRBD1	TRBV5-1	TGCGCCAGCAGCTTGGAGTGGCGGACAGGGGGTGCTTTCTTT	CASSLEWRTGGAFF